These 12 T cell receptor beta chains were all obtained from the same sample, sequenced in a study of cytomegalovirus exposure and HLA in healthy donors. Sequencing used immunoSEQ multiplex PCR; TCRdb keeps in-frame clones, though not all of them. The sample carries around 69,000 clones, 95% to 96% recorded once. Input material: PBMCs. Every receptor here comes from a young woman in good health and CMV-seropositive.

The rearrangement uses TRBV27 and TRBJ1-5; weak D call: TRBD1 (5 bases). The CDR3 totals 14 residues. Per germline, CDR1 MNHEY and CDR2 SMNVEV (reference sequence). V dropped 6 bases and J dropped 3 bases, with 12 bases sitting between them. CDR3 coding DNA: TGTGCCAGCAGCAGGGAGGGACTCAATCAGCCCCAGCATTTT. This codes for CASSREGLNQPQHF.

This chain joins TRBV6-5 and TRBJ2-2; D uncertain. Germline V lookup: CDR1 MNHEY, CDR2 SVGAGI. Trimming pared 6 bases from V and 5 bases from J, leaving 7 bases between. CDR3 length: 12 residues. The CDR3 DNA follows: TGTGCCAGCAGCAAAAAAACCGGGGAGCTGTTTTTT. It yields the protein CASSKKTGELFF.

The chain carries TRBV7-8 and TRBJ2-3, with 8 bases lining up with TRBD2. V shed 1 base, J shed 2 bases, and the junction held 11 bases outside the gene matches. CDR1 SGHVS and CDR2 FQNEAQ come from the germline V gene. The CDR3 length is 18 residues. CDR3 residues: CASSLEADGGAYTDTQYF. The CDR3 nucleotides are TGTGCCAGCAGCTTAGAGGCCGACGGGGGGGCCTACACAGATACGCAGTATTTT. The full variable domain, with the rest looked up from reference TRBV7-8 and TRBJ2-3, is GAGVSQSPRYKVAKRGQDVALRCDPISGHVSLFWYQQALGQGPEFLTYFQNEAQLDKSGLPSDRFFAERPEGSVSTLKIQRTQQEDSAVYLCASSLEADGGAYTDTQYFGPGTRLTVL.

This CDR3 reads CASTGQSNQPQHF. In nucleotides, the CDR3 is TGTGCCAGCACCGGACAAAGCAATCAGCCCCAGCATTTT. The chain links TRBV6-1 to TRBJ1-5; a possible D gene is TRBD1 (5 bases). Trimming shortened V by 7 bases and J by 1 base, and 8 bases separated the two germline ends. Germline CDR1 MNHNS, CDR2 SASEGT. The CDR3 runs 13 residues.

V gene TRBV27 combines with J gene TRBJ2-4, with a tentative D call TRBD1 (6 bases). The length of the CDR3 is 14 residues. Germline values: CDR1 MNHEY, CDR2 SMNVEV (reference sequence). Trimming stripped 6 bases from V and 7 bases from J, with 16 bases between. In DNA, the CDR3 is TGTGCCAGCAGCCTCAGGGGTGAAGGGAACATTCAGTACTTC. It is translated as CASSLRGEGNIQYF.

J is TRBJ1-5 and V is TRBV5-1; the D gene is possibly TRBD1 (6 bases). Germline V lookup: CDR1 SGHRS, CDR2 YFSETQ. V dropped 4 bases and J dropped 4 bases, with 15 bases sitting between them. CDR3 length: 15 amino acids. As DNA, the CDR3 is TGCGCCAGCAGCGCTGGGGGCGAAGGGAATCAGCCCCAGCATTTT. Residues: CASSAGGEGNQPQHF. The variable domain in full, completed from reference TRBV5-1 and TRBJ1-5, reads KAGVTQTPRYLIKTRGQQVTLSCSPISGHRSVSWYQQTPGQGLQFLFEYFSETQRNKGNFPGRFSGRQFSNSRSEMNVSTLELGDSALYLCASSAGGEGNQPQHFGDGTRLSIL.

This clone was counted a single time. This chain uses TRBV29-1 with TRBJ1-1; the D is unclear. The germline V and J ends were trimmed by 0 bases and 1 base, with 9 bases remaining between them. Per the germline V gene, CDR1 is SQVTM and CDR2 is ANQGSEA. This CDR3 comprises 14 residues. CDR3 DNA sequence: TGCAGCGTTGAAGAAGGCGGAGCGAACACTGAAGCTTTCTTT. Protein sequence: CSVEEGGANTEAFF.

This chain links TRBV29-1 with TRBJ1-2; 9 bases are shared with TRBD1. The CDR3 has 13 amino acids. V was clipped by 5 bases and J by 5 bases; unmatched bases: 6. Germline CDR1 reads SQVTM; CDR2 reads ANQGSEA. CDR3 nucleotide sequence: TGCAGCGTTCTGACCGGGACAGGGTATGGCTACACCTTC. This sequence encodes CSVLTGTGYGYTF.

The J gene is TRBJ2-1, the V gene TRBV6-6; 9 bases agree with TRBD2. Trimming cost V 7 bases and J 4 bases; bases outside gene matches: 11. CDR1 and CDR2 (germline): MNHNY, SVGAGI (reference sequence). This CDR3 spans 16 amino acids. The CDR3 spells CASTETSGRPYNEQFF. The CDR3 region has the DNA TGTGCCAGCACCGAAACGAGCGGGAGGCCTTACAATGAGCAGTTCTTC.

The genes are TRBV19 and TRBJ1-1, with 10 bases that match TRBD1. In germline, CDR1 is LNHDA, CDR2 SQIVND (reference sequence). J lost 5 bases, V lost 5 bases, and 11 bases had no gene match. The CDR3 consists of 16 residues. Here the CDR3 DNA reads TGTGCCAGTAGTTCAACCGGGACAGGGGCTGGGACTGAAGCTTTCTTT. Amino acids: CASSSTGTGAGTEAFF.

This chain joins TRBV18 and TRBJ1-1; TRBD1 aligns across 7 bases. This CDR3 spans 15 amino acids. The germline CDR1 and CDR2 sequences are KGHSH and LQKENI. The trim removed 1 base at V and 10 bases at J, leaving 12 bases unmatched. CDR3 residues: CASSPRGTEFFGAFF. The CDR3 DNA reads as TGTGCCAGCTCACCACGGGGGACAGAGTTTTTCGGAGCTTTCTTT. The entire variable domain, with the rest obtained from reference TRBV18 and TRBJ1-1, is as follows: NAGVMQNPRHLVRRRGQEARLRCSPMKGHSHVYWYRQLPEEGLKFMVYLQKENIIDESGMPKERFSAEFPKEGPSILRIQQVVRGDSAAYFCASSPRGTEFFGAFFGQGTRLTVV.

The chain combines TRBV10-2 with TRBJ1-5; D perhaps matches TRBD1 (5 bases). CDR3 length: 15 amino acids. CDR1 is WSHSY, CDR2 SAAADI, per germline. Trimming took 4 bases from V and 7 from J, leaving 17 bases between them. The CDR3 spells CASSGGGGFWQPQHF. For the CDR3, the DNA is TGCGCCAGCAGTGGCGGGGGGGGGTTTTGGCAGCCCCAGCATTTT.